The following is a TCR beta chain sequence with its context. This entry belongs to a study of control samples from healthy donors and cancer patients. Produced via immunoSEQ multiplex PCR; TCRdb's table is partial and in-frame only. This sample has around 50,000 clones, with more than 70% found just once. Sequencing was carried out using PBMCs. This clonotype was obtained from a man aged 35-49 years with colorectal cancer.

In DNA, the CDR3 is TGTGCCAGCAGTTCCCAGAAGCACACTGAAGCTTTCTTT. It is translated as CASSSQKHTEAFF. The rearrangement uses TRBV12-3 or TRBV12-4 and TRBJ1-1; no clear D gene. The CDR3 runs to 13 residues. V shed 4 bases and J shed 3 bases, with 9 bases lying between them.